A selection of T cell receptor beta chains follows, all from one sample in a study of T cell responses to AZD1222 COVID-19 vaccine. Produced via immunoSEQ multiplex PCR; TCRdb's table is partial and in-frame only. The sample gives 100,000 to 150,000 clones, just over 85% of which show up once; roughly a sixth is in the top ten. Material: peripheral blood, obtained 28 days after the second AZD1222 dose. The receptors were sampled from an adult who received the AZD1222 COVID-19 vaccine. CDR3s include the opening cysteine and the closing phenylalanine or tryptophan. The order of the fields is CDR3 length, V gene, J gene, D gene, CDR3 protein. D genes are given only for firm matches.

cdr3_length: 15; v_call: TRBV6-5; j_call: TRBJ1-4; d_call: TRBD1; cdr3_aa: CASMGAGQGQEKLFF
cdr3_length: 15; v_call: TRBV21-1; j_call: TRBJ1-2; d_call: -; cdr3_aa: CASARLQGPGKGYTF
cdr3_length: 15; v_call: TRBV15; j_call: TRBJ1-4; d_call: -; cdr3_aa: CATSREGQFNEKLFF
cdr3_length: 15; v_call: TRBV24-1; j_call: TRBJ1-5; d_call: TRBD1; cdr3_aa: CATSDGDSSNQPQHF
cdr3_length: 12; v_call: TRBV7-9; j_call: TRBJ2-5; d_call: -; cdr3_aa: CASSLEWETQYF
cdr3_length: 16; v_call: TRBV6-5; j_call: TRBJ1-4; d_call: -; cdr3_aa: CASSYRPGSSNEKLFF
cdr3_length: 14; v_call: TRBV9; j_call: TRBJ1-3; d_call: -; cdr3_aa: CASSVRELGNTIYF
cdr3_length: 13; v_call: TRBV6-2/TRBV6-3; j_call: TRBJ1-2; d_call: -; cdr3_aa: CASSYGQGNGYTF
cdr3_length: 15; v_call: TRBV6-2/TRBV6-3; j_call: TRBJ1-2; d_call: TRBD1; cdr3_aa: CASSSNDRGHYGYTF
cdr3_length: 12; v_call: TRBV6-1; j_call: TRBJ2-2; d_call: -; cdr3_aa: CASRGRAGELFF